This TCR beta chain was profiled in a study of shared T cell receptors in the human thymus (dated by TCRdb to the early 2020s). With respect to the entire study: The study examined how self-reactive, shared T-cell receptor alpha chains are generated in the human thymus.

This clone has more than one count but fewer than ten. Its antigen is currently not known. Within one base of it there is no much larger clone, and no base qualities were kept. For CDR1 and CDR2, the germline V gene (reference sequence) lists LNHDA and SQIVND. From the cysteine through the phenylalanine, the CDR3 covers 16 amino acids. The entry retains the CDR3 DNA only, 48 bases that are in frame from base 1. Relative to germline, V is 0 bases shorter and J is 2 bases shorter, with 13 bases between their ends. Libraries came from the immunoSEQ multiplex PCR assay. Here the immuneACCESS table is served through TCRdb, limited to in-frame sequences with V and J called. Missing clones are a known gap in these copies; in checked studies unresolved V genes cover under half, and the rest lacks a known reason. Across this sample there are hundreds of thousands of clones, with about 89% seen only once. The ten largest account for roughly 0.0094% of the sample.

The sample also formed part of further work on human thymus T cells. According to the second study: Donors were immunologically healthy infants undergoing open corrective cardiac surgery for congenital heart defects in Finland. The thymus tissue came from surgical resects taken out during corrective cardiac surgery. V and J gene segment usage appeared biased in both thymic and peripheral blood repertoires. Highly overlapping thymic TCR repertoires among unrelated individuals were reported in the related research. The study described the TCR alpha and beta repertoires in fewer than 10 infant thymus samples and a few matching peripheral blood samples. The cohort included more than 5 male and a couple of female infants, with donor ages spanning 7 to 244 days. After being mechanically released from the tissue, thymocytes were kept at -70 degrees C in pellets of about 8.5-30 million cells. A QIAsymphony instrument was used to extract genomic DNA from the frozen cell pellets. The immunoSEQ multiplex PCR assay was used to amplify the TCRB and TCRAD loci from a standardized quantity of quality-controlled genomic DNA. The amplicons covered the V(D)J region and were long enough to include the CDR3 and to identify the V and J genes. The commercial immunoSEQ service was used to sequence amplicons on an Illumina platform. Primer bias and sequencing errors were corrected as previously described, and TCRAD and TCRB definitions were based on the IMGT database. Analysis of the repertoires was done with immunoSEQ Analyzer 3.0 and VDJTools and included basic statistics, V/J segment usage, diversity estimates, rarefaction and pairwise overlap. Chao1, ChaoE, Efron-Thisted, Shannon and inverse Simpson indices were used to estimate diversity, which was also estimated on datasets down-sampled to the smallest sample. Repertoire overlap was determined by strict matching of CDR3 nucleotide sequence, V gene and J gene, and Jaccard-based multidimensional scaling clustering was applied. On average, thymus samples gave 750,000 to 950,000 unique TCRB clonotypes, whereas blood samples gave around 84,000.

Sequencing input: thymocytes. The clonotype originates from a boy in the first two years of life with a congenital heart defect. Donor details come from another sample of the same person, matched by shared clones. The rearranged segments are TRBV19 and TRBJ2-5; the best D guess is TRBD1, with 5 bases matching. CDR3 region: CASSIDRDRLQETQYF. The sequence in DNA is TGTGCCAGTAGTATAGATCGTGACAGATTGCAAGAGACCCAGTACTTC.